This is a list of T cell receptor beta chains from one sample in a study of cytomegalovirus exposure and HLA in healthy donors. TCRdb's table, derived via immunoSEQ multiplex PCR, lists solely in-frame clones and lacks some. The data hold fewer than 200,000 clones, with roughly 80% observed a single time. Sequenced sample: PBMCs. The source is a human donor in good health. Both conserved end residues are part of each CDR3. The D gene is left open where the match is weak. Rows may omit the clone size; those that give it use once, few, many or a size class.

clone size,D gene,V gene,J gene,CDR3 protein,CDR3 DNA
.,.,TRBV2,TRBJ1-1,CASVTGTKSNTEAFF,TGTGCCAGCGTTACCGGGACAAAATCAAACACTGAAGCTTTCTTT
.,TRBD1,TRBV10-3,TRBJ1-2,CAISEPRDRDQNYGYTF,TGTGCCATCAGTGAACCCCGGGACAGGGACCAAAACTATGGCTACACCTTC
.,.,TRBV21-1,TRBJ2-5,CASSKGIRVQTQYF,TGTGCCAGCAGCAAAGGTATCAGGGTACAGACCCAGTACTTC
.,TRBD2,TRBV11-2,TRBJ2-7,CASSLVGALAGAKYEQYF,TGTGCCAGCAGCTTAGTCGGTGCGTTAGCGGGGGCGAAATACGAGCAGTACTTC
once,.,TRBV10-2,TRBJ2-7,CASSDGTYEQYF,TGCGCCAGCAGTGATGGTACTTACGAGCAGTACTTC
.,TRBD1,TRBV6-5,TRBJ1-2,CASRTGQGYGYTF,TGTGCCAGCAGAACGGGACAGGGGTATGGCTACACCTTC
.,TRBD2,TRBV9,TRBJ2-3,CASSVGLAGTTDTQYF,TGTGCCAGCAGCGTAGGACTAGCGGGGACCACAGATACGCAGTATTTT
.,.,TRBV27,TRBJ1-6,CASYSTGPSPLHF,TGTGCCAGCTATAGTACAGGACCTTCACCCCTCCACTTT
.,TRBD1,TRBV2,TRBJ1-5,CASSRRTGGDQPQHF,TGTGCCAGCAGCCGCCGGACAGGGGGCGATCAGCCCCAGCATTTT
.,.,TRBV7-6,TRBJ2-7,CASSLLEGEQYF,TGTGCCAGCAGCTTATTGGAGGGGGAGCAGTACTTC
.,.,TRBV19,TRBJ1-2,CASSPGGTYGYTF,TGCGCCAGTAGCCCGGGCGGGACCTATGGCTACACCTTC
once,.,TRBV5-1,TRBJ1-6,CASSLSMGPAGSPLHF,TGCGCCAGCAGCTTATCTATGGGGCCGGCTGGTTCACCCCTCCACTTT
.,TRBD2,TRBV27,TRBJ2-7,CASIQRGGQASYEQYF,TGTGCCAGCATCCAGCGGGGGGGCCAAGCGTCCTACGAGCAGTACTTC
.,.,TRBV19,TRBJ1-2,CASRKNRETANYGYTF,TGTGCCAGTAGGAAAAACAGGGAAACCGCTAACTATGGCTACACCTTC
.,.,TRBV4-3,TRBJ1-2,CASSQEARGAYYGYTF,TGCGCCAGCAGCCAAGAAGCCCGGGGGGCGTACTATGGCTACACCTTC
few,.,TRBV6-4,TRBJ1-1,CASSVTANTEAFF,TGTGCCAGCAGTGTCACAGCGAACACTGAAGCTTTCTTT
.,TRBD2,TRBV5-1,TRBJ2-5,CASSLERAGYEETQYF,TGCGCCAGCAGCTTGGAGCGAGCGGGGTATGAAGAGACCCAGTACTTC
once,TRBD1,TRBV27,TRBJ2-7,CASSTGTGGYEQYF,TGTGCCAGCAGTACCGGGACAGGGGGCTACGAGCAGTACTTC
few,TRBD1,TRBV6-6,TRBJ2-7,CASSPQGEEQYF,TGTGCCAGCAGTCCTCAGGGGGAGGAGCAGTACTTC
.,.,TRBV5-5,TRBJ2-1,CASSQAVRSSYNEQFF,TGTGCCAGCAGCCAAGCTGTACGGAGCTCCTACAATGAGCAGTTCTTC
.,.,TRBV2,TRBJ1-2,CAKPRPGISYGYTF,TGTGCCAAGCCCCGCCCCGGGATCTCCTATGGCTACACCTTC
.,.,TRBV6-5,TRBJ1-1,CASSYSGRVDTEAFF,TGTGCCAGCAGTTACTCAGGCAGGGTGGACACTGAAGCTTTCTTT
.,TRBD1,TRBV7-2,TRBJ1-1,CASSSQGRTEAFF,TGTGCCAGCAGCTCACAGGGGAGGACTGAAGCTTTCTTT
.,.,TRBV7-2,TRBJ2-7,CASSLAGGLDEQYF,TGTGCCAGCAGCTTAGCGGGGGGGCTTGACGAGCAGTACTTC
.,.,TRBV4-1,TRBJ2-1,CASSQGRDYEQFF,TGCGCCAGCAGTCAGGGACGGGACTATGAGCAGTTCTTC
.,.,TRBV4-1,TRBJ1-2,CASSQVWSQREKNGYTF,TGCGCCAGCAGCCAAGTTTGGTCCCAGCGGGAAAAGAATGGCTACACCTTC
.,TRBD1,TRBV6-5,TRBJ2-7,CASSYSGTAYEQYF,TGTGCCAGCAGTTACTCGGGGACAGCCTACGAGCAGTACTTC
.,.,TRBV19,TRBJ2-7,CASSISSRGQPYEQYF,TGTGCCAGTAGTATTTCGTCGCGGGGGCAACCTTACGAGCAGTACTTC
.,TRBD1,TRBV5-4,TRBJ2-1,CASSPDRVTYDEQFF,TGTGCCAGCAGCCCGGACAGGGTGACCTACGATGAGCAGTTCTTC